This T cell receptor beta chain originates from a study of control samples from healthy donors and cancer patients. Clones were sequenced by immunoSEQ multiplex PCR, and TCRdb holds only the in-frame ones, with some missing. Here the sample spans tens of thousands of clones, around 94% being singletons. The junction had 3 bases not matched to a gene; V was cut back by 4 bases and J by 0 bases. CDR3 length: 14 amino acids. Germline-derived CDR1 and CDR2 are MNHEY and SVGAGI. This clonotype was sampled from a man in his thirties or forties with colorectal cancer. The chain joins TRBV6-5 to TRBJ2-7; 7 bases line up with TRBD1. The sequenced sample consisted of PBMCs. The CDR3 sequence: CASSFDRASYEQYF. The CDR3 region has the DNA TGTGCCAGCAGTTTTGACAGGGCCTCCTACGAGCAGTACTTC.